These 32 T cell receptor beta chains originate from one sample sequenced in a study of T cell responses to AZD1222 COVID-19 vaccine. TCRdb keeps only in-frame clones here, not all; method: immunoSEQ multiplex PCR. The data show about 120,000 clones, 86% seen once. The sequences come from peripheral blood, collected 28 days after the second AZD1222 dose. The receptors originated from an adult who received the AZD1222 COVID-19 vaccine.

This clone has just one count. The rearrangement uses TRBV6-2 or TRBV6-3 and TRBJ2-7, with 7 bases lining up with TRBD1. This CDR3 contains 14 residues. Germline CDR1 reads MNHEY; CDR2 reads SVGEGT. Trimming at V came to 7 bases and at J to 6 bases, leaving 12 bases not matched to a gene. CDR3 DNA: TGTGCCAGCAACCCCGGACAGGATTTGCGCGAGCAGTACTTC. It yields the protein CASNPGQDLREQYF.

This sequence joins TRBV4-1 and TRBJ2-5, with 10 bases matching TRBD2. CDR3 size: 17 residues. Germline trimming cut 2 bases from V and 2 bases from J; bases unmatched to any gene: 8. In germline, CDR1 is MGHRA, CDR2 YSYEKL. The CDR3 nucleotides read TGCGCCAGCAGCCAACGAGAAAGCGGGGGGGTTCAAGAGACCCAGTACTTC. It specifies CASSQRESGGVQETQYF.

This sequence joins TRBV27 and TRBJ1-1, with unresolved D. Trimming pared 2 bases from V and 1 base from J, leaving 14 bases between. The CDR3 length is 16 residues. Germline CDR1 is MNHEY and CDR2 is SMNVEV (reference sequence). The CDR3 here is CASSLVPARRNTEAFF. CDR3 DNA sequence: TGTGCCAGCAGTTTAGTTCCCGCAAGGCGGAACACTGAAGCTTTCTTT.

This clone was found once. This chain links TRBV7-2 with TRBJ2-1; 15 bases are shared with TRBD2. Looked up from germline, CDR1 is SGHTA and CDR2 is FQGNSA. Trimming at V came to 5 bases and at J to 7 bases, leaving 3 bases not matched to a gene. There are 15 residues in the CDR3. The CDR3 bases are TGTGCCAGCAGCCCCGGGACTAGCGGGGGGAATGAGCAGTTCTTC. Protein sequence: CASSPGTSGGNEQFF.

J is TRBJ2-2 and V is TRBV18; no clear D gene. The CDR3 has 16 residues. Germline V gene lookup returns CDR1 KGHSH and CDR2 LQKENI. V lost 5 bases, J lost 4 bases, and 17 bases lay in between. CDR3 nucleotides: TGTGCCAGCTCAGGAACTCCTGGGTCTGGCACCGGGGAGCTGTTTTTT. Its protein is CASSGTPGSGTGELFF.

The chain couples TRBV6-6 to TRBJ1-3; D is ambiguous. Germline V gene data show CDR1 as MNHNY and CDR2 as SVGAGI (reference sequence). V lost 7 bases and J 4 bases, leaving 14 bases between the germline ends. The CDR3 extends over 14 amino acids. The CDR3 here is CASKTGSTGNTIYF. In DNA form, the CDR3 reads TGTGCCAGCAAGACCGGGAGCACGGGAAACACCATATATTTT.

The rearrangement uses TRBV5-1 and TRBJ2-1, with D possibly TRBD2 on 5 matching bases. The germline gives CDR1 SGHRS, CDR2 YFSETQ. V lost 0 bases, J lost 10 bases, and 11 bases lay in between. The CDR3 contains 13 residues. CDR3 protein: CASSLATGYEQFF. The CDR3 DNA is TGCGCCAGCAGCTTGGCCACGGGGTACGAGCAGTTCTTC.

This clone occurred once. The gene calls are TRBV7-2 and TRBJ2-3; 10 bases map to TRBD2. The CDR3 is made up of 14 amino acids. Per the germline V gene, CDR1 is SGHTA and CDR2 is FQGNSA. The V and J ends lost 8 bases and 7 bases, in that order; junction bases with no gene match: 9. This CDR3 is CASSGLAIRNTQYF. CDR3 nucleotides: TGTGCCAGCTCGGGACTAGCGATTAGAAATACGCAGTATTTT.

The CDR3 sequence: CASSYSQGYGYTF. The CDR3 nucleotides are TGTGCCAGCAGTTACTCTCAGGGCTATGGCTACACCTTC. The chain links TRBV6-5 to TRBJ1-2; a possible D gene is TRBD1 (5 bases). The CDR3 runs to 13 residues. Trimming pared 0 bases from V and 4 bases from J, leaving 6 bases between. Germline CDR1 MNHEY, CDR2 SVGAGI.

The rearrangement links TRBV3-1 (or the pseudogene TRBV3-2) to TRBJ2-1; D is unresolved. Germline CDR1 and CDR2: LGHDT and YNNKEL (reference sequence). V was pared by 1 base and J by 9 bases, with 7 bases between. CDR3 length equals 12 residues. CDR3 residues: CASSQVSIEQFF. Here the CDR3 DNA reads TGTGCCAGCAGCCAAGTTTCAATTGAGCAGTTCTTC.

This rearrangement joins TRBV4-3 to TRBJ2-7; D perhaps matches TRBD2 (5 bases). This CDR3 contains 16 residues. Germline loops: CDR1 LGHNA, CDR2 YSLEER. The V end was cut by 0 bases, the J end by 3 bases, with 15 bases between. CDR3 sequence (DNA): TGCGCCAGCAGCCAAGATATTACGGGAATCGGCTACGAGCAGTACTTC. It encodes CASSQDITGIGYEQYF.

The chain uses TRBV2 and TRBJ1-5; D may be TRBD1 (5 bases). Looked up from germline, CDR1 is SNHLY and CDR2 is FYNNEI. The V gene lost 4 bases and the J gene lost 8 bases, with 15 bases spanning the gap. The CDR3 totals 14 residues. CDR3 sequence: CASSVTRGWEPQHF. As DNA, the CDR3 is TGTGCCAGCAGTGTTACTCGGGGCTGGGAGCCCCAGCATTTT.

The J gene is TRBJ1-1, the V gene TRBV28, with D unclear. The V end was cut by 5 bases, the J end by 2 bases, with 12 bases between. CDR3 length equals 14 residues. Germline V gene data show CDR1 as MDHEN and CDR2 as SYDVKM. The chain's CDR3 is CASSLTLGNTEAFF. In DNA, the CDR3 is TGTGCCAGCAGTCTGACCTTGGGAAACACTGAAGCTTTCTTT.

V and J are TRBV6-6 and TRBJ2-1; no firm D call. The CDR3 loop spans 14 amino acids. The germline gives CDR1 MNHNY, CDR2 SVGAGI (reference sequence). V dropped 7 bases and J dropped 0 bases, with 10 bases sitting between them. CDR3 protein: CASNLAGSYNEQFF. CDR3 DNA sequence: TGTGCCAGCAATTTGGCAGGCTCCTACAATGAGCAGTTCTTC.

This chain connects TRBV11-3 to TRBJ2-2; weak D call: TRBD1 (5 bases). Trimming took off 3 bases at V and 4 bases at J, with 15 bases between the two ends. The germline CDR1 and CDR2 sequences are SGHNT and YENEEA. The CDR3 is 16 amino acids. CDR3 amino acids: CASSLFSGASTGELFF. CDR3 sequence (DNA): TGTGCCAGCAGCTTGTTCTCTGGGGCGAGCACCGGGGAGCTGTTTTTT.

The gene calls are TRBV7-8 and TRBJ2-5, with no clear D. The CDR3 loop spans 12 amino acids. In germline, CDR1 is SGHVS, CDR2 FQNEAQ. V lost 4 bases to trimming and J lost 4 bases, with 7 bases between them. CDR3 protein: CASSYRRETQYF. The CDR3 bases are TGTGCCAGCAGCTATCGTCGAGAGACCCAGTACTTC. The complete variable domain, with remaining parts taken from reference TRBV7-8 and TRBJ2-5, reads GAGVSQSPRYKVAKRGQDVALRCDPISGHVSLFWYQQALGQGPEFLTYFQNEAQLDKSGLPSDRFFAERPEGSVSTLKIQRTQQEDSAVYLCASSYRRETQYFGPGTRLLVL.

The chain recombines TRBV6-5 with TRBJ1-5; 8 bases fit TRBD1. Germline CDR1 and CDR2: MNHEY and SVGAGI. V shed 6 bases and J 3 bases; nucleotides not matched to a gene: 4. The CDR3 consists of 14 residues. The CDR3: CASSRTGNNQPQHF. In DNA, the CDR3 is TGTGCCAGCAGCCGGACAGGGAACAATCAGCCCCAGCATTTT.

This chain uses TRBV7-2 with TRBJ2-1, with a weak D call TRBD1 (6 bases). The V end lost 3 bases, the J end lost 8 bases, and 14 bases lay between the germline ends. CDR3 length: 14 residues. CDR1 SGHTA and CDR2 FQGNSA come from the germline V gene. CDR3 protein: CASSFQGMGDEQFF. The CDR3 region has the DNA TGTGCCAGCAGCTTCCAGGGGATGGGTGATGAGCAGTTCTTC.

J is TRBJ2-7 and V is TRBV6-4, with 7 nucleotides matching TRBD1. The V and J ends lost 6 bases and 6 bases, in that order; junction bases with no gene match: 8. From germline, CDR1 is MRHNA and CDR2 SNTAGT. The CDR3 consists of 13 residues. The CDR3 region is CASRQGHLSEQYF. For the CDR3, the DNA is TGTGCCAGCAGACAGGGGCATCTCTCCGAGCAGTACTTC.

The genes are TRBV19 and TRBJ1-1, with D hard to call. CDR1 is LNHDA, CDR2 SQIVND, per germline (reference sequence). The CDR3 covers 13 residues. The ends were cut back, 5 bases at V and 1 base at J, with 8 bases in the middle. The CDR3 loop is CASSASSNTEAFF. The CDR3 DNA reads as TGTGCCAGTAGTGCGTCATCGAACACTGAAGCTTTCTTT. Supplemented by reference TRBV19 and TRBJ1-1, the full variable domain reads DGGITQSPKYLFRKEGQNVTLSCEQNLNHDAMYWYRQDPGQGLRLIYYSQIVNDFQKGDIAEGYSVSREKKESFPLTVTSAQKNPTAFYLCASSASSNTEAFFGQGTRLTVV.

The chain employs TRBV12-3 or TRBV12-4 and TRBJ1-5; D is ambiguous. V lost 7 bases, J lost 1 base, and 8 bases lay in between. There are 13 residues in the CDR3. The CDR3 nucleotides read TGTGCCAGCACCGAGGGAAGCAATCAGCCCCAGCATTTT. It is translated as CASTEGSNQPQHF.

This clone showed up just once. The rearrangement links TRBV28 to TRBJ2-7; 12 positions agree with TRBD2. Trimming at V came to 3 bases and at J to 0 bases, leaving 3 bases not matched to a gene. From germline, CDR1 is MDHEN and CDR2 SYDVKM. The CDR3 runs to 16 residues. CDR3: CASSLTSGGPSYEQYF. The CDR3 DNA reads TGTGCCAGCAGTTTGACTAGCGGGGGCCCCTCCTACGAGCAGTACTTC.

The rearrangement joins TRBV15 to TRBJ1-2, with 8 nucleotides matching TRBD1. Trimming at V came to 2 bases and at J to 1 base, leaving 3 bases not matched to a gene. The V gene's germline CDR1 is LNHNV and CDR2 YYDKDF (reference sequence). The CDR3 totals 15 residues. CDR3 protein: CATSRHRGDNYGYTF. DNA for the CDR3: TGTGCCACCAGCAGACACAGGGGGGATAACTATGGCTACACCTTC.

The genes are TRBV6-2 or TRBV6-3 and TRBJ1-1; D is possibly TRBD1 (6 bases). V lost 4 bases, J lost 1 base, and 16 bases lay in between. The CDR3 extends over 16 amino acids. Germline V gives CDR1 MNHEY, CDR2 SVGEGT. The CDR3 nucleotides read TGTGCCAGCAGTTTAATGTTAACAGGGAAGAACACTGAAGCTTTCTTT. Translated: CASSLMLTGKNTEAFF.

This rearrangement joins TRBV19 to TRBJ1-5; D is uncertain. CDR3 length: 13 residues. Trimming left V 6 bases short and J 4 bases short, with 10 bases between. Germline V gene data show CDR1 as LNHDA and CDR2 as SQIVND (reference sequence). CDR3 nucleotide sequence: TGTGCCAGTAGGAACAGAGCGAATCAGCCCCAGCATTTT. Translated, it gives CASRNRANQPQHF.

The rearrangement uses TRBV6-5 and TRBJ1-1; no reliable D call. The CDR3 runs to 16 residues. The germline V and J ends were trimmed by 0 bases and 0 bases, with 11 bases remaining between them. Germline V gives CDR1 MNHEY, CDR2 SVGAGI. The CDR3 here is CASSYSSGLLNTEAFF. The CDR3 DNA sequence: TGTGCCAGCAGTTACTCGTCTGGCCTTTTGAACACTGAAGCTTTCTTT.

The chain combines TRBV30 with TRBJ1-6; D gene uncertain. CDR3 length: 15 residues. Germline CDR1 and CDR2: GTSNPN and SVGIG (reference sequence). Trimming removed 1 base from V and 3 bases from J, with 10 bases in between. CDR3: CAWSGLYLYNSPLHF. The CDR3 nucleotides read TGTGCCTGGAGTGGACTGTACCTCTATAATTCACCCCTCCACTTT. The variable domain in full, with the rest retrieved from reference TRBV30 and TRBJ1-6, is SQTIHQWPATLVQPVGSPLSLECTVEGTSNPNLYWYRQAAGRGLQLLFYSVGIGQISSEVPQNLSASRPQDRQFILSSKKLLLSDSGFYLCAWSGLYLYNSPLHFGNGTRLTVT.

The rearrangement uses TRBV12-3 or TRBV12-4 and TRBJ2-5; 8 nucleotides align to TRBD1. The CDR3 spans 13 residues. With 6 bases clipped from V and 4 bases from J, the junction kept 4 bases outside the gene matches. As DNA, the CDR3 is TGTGCCAGCAGGTCGACAGGGGTAGAGACCCAGTACTTC. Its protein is CASRSTGVETQYF.

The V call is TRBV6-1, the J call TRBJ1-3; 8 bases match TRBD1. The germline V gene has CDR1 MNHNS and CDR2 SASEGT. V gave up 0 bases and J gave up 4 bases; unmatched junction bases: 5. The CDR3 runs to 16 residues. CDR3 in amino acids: CASSEATGVEGNTIYF. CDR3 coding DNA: TGTGCCAGCAGTGAAGCGACAGGGGTGGAAGGAAACACCATATATTTT.

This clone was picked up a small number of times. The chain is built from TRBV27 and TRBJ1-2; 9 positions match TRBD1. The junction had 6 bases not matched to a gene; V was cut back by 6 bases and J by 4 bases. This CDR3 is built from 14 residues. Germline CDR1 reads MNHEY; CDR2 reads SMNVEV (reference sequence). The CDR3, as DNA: TGTGCCAGCAGGTCTACAGGGGGCGGCTATGGCTACACCTTC. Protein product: CASRSTGGGYGYTF.

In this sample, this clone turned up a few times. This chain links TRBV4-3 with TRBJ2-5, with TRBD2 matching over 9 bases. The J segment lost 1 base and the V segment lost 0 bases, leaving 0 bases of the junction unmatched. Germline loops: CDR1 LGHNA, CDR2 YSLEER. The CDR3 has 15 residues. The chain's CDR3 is CASSQERGGQETQYF. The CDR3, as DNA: TGCGCCAGCAGCCAAGAGCGGGGGGGCCAAGAGACCCAGTACTTC.

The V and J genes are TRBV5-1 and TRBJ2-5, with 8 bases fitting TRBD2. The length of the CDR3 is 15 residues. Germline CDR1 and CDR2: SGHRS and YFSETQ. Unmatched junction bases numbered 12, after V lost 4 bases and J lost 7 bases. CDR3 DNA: TGCGCCAGCAGCCCCGGGACTAGGGGGGACGGGACCCAGTACTTC. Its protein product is CASSPGTRGDGTQYF.